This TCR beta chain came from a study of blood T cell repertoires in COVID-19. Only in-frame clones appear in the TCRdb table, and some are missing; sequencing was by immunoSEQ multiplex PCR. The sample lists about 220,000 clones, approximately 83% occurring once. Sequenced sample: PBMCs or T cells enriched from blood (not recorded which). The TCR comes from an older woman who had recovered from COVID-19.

The CDR3 here is CASSPQELYNSPLHF. CDR3 bases: TGTGCCAGCAGCCCACAGGAACTCTATAATTCACCCCTCCACTTT. The chain couples TRBV7-9 to TRBJ1-6; maybe TRBD1 (5 bases). The V end lost 5 bases, the J end lost 3 bases, and 11 bases lay between the germline ends. Germline CDR1 is SEHNR and CDR2 is FQNEAQ (reference sequence). The CDR3 loop spans 15 amino acids.